A selection of T cell receptor beta chains follows, all from one sample in a study of beta chain features in type 1 diabetes. TCRdb's copy holds only in-frame clones and misses some; the assay was immunoSEQ multiplex PCR. The sample includes 250,000 or so clones, over 11% of them seen just once. Sequenced material: naive CD4+ T cells from blood. The receptors were gathered from a man under 40 with type 1 diabetes. CDR3s include the opening cysteine and the closing phenylalanine or tryptophan. A D gene is named only where the DNA matches it firmly. The size of a clone is reported for some rows only, either as once, few or many, or as a class for expanded clones.

>TRBJ2-3|-|TRBD1|TRBV4-2
CASSQGWDRGTDTQYF
TGTGCCAGCAGCCAAGGGTGGGACAGGGGTACAGATACGCAGTATTTT
>TRBJ2-7|few|TRBD1|TRBV4-1
CASSQGTGPSYEQYF
TGCGCCAGCAGCCAAGGGACAGGGCCTTCCTACGAGCAGTACTTC
>TRBJ1-2|few|-|TRBV30
CAWSLSYGYTF
TGTGCCTGGAGTCTTAGCTATGGCTACACCTTC
>TRBJ1-4|-|-|TRBV30
CAWSAGEKLFF
TGTGCCTGGAGTGCCGGGGAAAAACTGTTTTTT
>TRBJ1-2|-|TRBD1|TRBV25-1
CASSDQGAYGYTF
TGTGCCAGCAGTGATCAGGGGGCCTATGGCTACACCTTC
>TRBJ1-1|-|-|TRBV11-2
CASSFRTTTNTEAFF
TGTGCCAGCAGCTTCAGGACAACGACTAACACTGAAGCTTTCTTT
>TRBJ2-5|few|TRBD2|TRBV6-5
CASSYSSGGGQETQYF
TGTGCCAGCAGTTACTCTAGCGGGGGAGGACAAGAGACCCAGTACTTC
>TRBJ2-4|-|-|TRBV7-2
CASSSGGAKNIQYF
TGTGCCAGCAGCTCCGGGGGAGCCAAAAACATTCAGTACTTC
>TRBJ2-3|-|TRBD2|TRBV12-5
CASGLIAGGRTDTQYF
TGTGCTAGTGGTTTGATAGCGGGAGGCCGCACAGATACGCAGTATTTT
>TRBJ2-7|-|TRBD1|TRBV7-8
CASSSRGNEQYF
TGTGCCAGCAGCAGCAGGGGGAACGAGCAGTACTTC
>TRBJ2-7|few|-|TRBV29-1
CSVEDRDNRYEQYF
TGCAGCGTTGAAGATAGGGACAACCGCTACGAGCAGTACTTC
>TRBJ1-1|-|-|TRBV25-1
CASTLGEGTEAFF
TGTGCCAGCACCCTTGGAGAGGGCACTGAAGCTTTCTTT
>TRBJ1-2|-|TRBD1|TRBV5-4
CASSVQGYDGYTF
TGTGCCAGCAGCGTACAGGGGTACGATGGCTACACCTTC
>TRBJ2-3|few|-|TRBV30
CAWSSPGDTQYF
TGTGCCTGGAGTTCGCCAGGGGATACGCAGTATTTT
>TRBJ2-7|-|TRBD1|TRBV18
CASSRGTGLYEQYF
TGTGCCAGCTCCCGGGGGACAGGGCTGTACGAGCAGTACTTC
>TRBJ2-3|-|TRBD1|TRBV30
CAWSQTGLGTDTQYF
TGTGCCTGGAGCCAGACAGGGTTGGGCACAGATACGCAGTATTTT
>TRBJ2-4|once|-|TRBV11-2
CASSLGWRTQYF
TGTGCCAGCAGCTTAGGTTGGCGGACACAGTACTTC
>TRBJ2-5|-|-|TRBV7-2
CASSLGTQETQYF
TGTGCCAGCAGCCTCGGGACTCAAGAGACCCAGTACTTC
>TRBJ2-1|-|TRBD2|TRBV6-5
CASSLTSGYEQFF
TGTGCCAGCAGCCTTACTAGCGGCTATGAGCAGTTCTTC
>TRBJ1-1|once|-|TRBV4-3
CASSEIRGRTEAFF
TGCGCCAGCAGCGAAATCAGGGGAAGGACTGAAGCTTTCTTT
>TRBJ2-7|-|TRBD1|TRBV9
CASSPGTGGPYEQYF
TGTGCCAGCAGCCCCGGGACAGGGGGCCCCTACGAGCAGTACTTC
>TRBJ2-5|-|-|TRBV9
CASSVGGTGGAGTTWETQYF
TGTGCCAGCAGCGTAGGAGGAACGGGTGGGGCGGGGACCACGTGGGAGACCCAGTACTTC
>TRBJ1-6|-|TRBD1|TRBV30
CAWSRGQENSPLHF
TGTGCCTGGAGTAGGGGACAGGAAAATTCACCCCTCCACTTT
>TRBJ2-2|-|-|TRBV5-1
CASSLTSAGSNTGELFF
TGCGCCAGCAGCTTGACATCGGCCGGGTCGAACACCGGGGAGCTGTTTTTT
>TRBJ2-3|few|-|TRBV16
CASSPSTDTQYF
TGTGCCAGCAGCCCAAGCACAGATACGCAGTATTTT
>TRBJ2-4|-|-|TRBV27
CASSLRLPKVDIQYF
TGTGCCAGCAGTCTCCGACTCCCTAAAGTGGACATTCAGTACTTC
>TRBJ1-5|-|-|TRBV30
CAWGESYPGRAGNQPQHF
TGTGCCTGGGGCGAATCATACCCAGGACGAGCGGGCAATCAGCCCCAGCATTTT
>TRBJ1-4|few|-|TRBV4-2
CASSQDPASTNEKLFF
TGTGCCAGCAGCCAAGATCCCGCGTCAACTAATGAAAAACTGTTTTTT
>TRBJ2-3|-|TRBD1|TRBV4-1
CASSPDRGRTDTQYF
TGCGCCAGCAGCCCTGACAGGGGGCGAACAGATACGCAGTATTTT
>TRBJ1-1|few|-|TRBV5-4
CASSTPQGNTEAFF
TGTGCCAGCAGCACCCCCCAGGGGAACACTGAAGCTTTCTTT
>TRBJ2-4|few|-|TRBV10-2
CASSESGGIQYF
TGCGCCAGCAGTGAGTCGGGGGGCATTCAGTACTTC
>TRBJ2-2|-|TRBD2|TRBV5-1
CASSPGLAPTGELFF
TGCGCCAGCAGCCCGGGACTAGCGCCTACCGGGGAGCTGTTTTTT
>TRBJ2-2|few|-|TRBV7-9
CASSKTGTISSGELFF
TGTGCCAGCAGCAAAACCGGGACAATCTCTTCCGGGGAGCTGTTTTTT
>TRBJ1-2|few|-|TRBV9
CASSQGGAHGYTF
TGTGCCAGCAGCCAAGGTGGGGCCCATGGCTACACCTTC
>TRBJ2-3|-|TRBD2|TRBV19
CASRDPGLAADTQYF
TGTGCCAGTCGGGATCCGGGACTAGCGGCAGATACGCAGTATTTT
>TRBJ2-2|few|-|TRBV7-9
CASSMSPGELFF
TGTGCCAGCAGCATGAGTCCGGGGGAGCTGTTTTTT
>TRBJ2-7|-|-|TRBV5-1
CASGLAPSYEQYF
TGCGCCAGCGGTTTGGCCCCTTCCTACGAGCAGTACTTC
>TRBJ2-5|few|TRBD1|TRBV6-1
CASSELGQGGQETQYF
TGTGCCAGCAGTGAATTAGGACAGGGGGGCCAAGAGACCCAGTACTTC
>TRBJ1-2|-|-|TRBV4-1
CASSQVVREHYGYTF
TGCGCCAGCAGCCAAGTGGTCAGGGAACACTATGGCTACACCTTC
>TRBJ1-1|-|TRBD1|TRBV30
CAWSGTGATEAFF
TGTGCCTGGAGTGGGACAGGAGCCACTGAAGCTTTCTTT
>TRBJ2-1|few|TRBD1|TRBV29-1
CSVEGGQGAHNEQFF
TGCAGCGTTGAGGGGGGACAGGGGGCTCACAATGAGCAGTTCTTC
>TRBJ1-5|few|-|TRBV10-3
CAIRVSEDQPQHF
TGTGCCATCAGGGTATCCGAGGATCAGCCCCAGCATTTT
>TRBJ2-7|few|TRBD1|TRBV6-5
CASSRDREPYEQYF
TGTGCCAGCAGCCGGGACAGGGAACCCTACGAGCAGTACTTC
>TRBJ1-6|-|-|TRBV10-3
CAISESIGQGRLHF
TGTGCCATCAGTGAGTCGATCGGTCAGGGCCGCCTCCACTTT
>TRBJ2-1|few|TRBD1|TRBV6-1
CASSEDRGGPPWDEQFF
TGTGCCAGCAGTGAGGACAGGGGAGGACCCCCGTGGGATGAGCAGTTCTTC
>TRBJ2-1|-|-|TRBV10-2
CASRTESEQFF
TGCGCCAGCAGGACAGAAAGTGAGCAGTTCTTC
>TRBJ2-1|-|TRBD2|TRBV10-3
CAISEPRTSGDEQFF
TGTGCCATCAGTGAGCCGCGGACTAGCGGCGATGAGCAGTTCTTC
>TRBJ2-5|-|-|TRBV5-1
CASSSQGHSQETQYF
TGCGCCAGCAGCTCCCAGGGCCATAGTCAAGAGACCCAGTACTTC
>TRBJ1-1|-|-|TRBV11-2
CASRRGGPAFF
TGTGCCAGCAGAAGGGGAGGACCAGCTTTCTTT
>TRBJ1-1|few|-|TRBV29-1
CSVELYLNTEAFF
TGCAGCGTTGAACTCTACCTGAACACTGAAGCTTTCTTT
>TRBJ1-5|few|-|TRBV18
CASSPGQGQPQHF
TGTGCCAGCTCACCGGGGCAGGGTCAGCCCCAGCATTTT
>TRBJ1-2|once|-|TRBV28
CASSLVTDRYTF
TGTGCCAGCAGTTTGGTTACAGACCGCTACACCTTC
>TRBJ1-5|few|TRBD1|TRBV19
CASSSTGTNQPQHF
TGTGCCAGTAGTTCGACAGGGACCAATCAGCCCCAGCATTTT